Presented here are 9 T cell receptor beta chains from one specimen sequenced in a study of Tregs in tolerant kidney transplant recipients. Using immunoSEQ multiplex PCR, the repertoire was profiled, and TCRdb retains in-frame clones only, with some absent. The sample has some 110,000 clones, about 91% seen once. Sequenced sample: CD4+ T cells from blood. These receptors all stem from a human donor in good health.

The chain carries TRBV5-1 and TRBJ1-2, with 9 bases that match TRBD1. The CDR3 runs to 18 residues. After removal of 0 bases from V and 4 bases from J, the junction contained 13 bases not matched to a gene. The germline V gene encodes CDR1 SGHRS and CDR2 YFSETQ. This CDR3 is CASSLEGRPTGGLYGYTF. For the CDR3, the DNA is TGCGCCAGCAGCTTGGAAGGTCGGCCGACAGGGGGACTCTATGGCTACACCTTC.

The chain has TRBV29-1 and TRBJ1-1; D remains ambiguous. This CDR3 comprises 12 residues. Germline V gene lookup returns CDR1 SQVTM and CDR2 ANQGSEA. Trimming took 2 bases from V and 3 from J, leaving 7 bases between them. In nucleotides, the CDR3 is TGCAGCGTTGAAACGGCTTACACTGAAGCTTTCTTT. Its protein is CSVETAYTEAFF.

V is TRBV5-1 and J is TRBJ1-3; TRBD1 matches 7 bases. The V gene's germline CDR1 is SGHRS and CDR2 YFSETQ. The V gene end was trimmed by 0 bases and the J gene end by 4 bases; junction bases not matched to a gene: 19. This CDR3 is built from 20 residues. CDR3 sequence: CASSLASQIWTGMGGNTIYF. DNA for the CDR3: TGCGCCAGCAGCTTGGCCAGTCAGATTTGGACAGGCATGGGAGGAAACACCATATATTTT.

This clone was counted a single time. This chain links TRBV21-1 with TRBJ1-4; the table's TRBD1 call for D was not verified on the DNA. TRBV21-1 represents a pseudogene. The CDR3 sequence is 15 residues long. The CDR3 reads CASSRPRGPNEKLFF. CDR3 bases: TGTGCCAGCAGCAGACCTAGGGGGCCTAATGAAAAACTGTTTTTT.

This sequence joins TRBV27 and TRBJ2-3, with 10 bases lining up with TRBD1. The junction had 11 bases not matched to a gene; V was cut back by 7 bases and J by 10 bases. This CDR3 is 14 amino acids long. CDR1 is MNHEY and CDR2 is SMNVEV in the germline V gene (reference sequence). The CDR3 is CASNWDRGGKAQYF. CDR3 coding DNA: TGTGCCAGCAACTGGGACAGGGGAGGTAAAGCGCAGTATTTT.

CDR3 amino acids: CASSASGAYNEQFF. CDR3 nucleotides: TGTGCCAGCAGCGCTAGCGGGGCCTACAATGAGCAGTTCTTC. V is TRBV9 and J is TRBJ2-1; 9 nucleotides match TRBD2. After removal of 3 bases from V and 2 bases from J, the junction contained 0 bases not matched to a gene. This CDR3 is built from 14 residues. The germline V gene has CDR1 SGDLS and CDR2 YYNGEE.

The CDR3 DNA sequence: TGTGCCAGCAGTTTGGGAAATTTAGGAAACACCATATATTTT. This gives the protein CASSLGNLGNTIYF. This rearrangement joins TRBV6-5 to TRBJ1-3; D not certain. Germline V gives CDR1 MNHEY, CDR2 SVGAGI. V lost 4 bases and J lost 4, with 11 bases in between. This CDR3 contains 14 residues.

In DNA form, the CDR3 reads TGTGCCAGCTCACAAACCGGGACGGACTATGGCTACACCTTC. Protein product: CASSQTGTDYGYTF. V gene TRBV18 combines with J gene TRBJ1-2; D is possibly TRBD1 (5 bases). V lost 4 bases to trimming and J lost 3 bases, with 12 bases between them. This CDR3 contains 14 residues. Germline CDR1 reads KGHSH; CDR2 reads LQKENI. The whole variable domain, remainder taken from reference TRBV18 and TRBJ1-2, is NAGVMQNPRHLVRRRGQEARLRCSPMKGHSHVYWYRQLPEEGLKFMVYLQKENIIDESGMPKERFSAEFPKEGPSILRIQQVVRGDSAAYFCASSQTGTDYGYTFGSGTRLTVV.

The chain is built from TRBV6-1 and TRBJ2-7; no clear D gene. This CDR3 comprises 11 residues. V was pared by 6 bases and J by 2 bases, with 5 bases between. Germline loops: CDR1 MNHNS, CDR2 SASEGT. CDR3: CASSRPYEQYF. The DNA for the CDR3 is TGTGCCAGCAGCCGCCCCTACGAGCAGTACTTC.